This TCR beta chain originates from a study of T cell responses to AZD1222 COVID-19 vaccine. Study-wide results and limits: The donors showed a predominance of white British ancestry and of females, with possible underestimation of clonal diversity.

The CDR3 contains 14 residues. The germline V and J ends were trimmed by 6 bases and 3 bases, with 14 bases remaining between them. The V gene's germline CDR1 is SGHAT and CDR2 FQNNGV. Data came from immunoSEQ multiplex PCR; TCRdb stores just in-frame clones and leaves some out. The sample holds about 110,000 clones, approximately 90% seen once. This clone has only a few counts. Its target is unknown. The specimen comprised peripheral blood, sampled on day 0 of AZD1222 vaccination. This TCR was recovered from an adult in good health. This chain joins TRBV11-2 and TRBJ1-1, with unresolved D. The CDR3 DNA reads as TGTGCCAGCAGTTCGGACCGTTTGGACACTGAAGCTTTCTTT. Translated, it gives CASSSDRLDTEAFF.